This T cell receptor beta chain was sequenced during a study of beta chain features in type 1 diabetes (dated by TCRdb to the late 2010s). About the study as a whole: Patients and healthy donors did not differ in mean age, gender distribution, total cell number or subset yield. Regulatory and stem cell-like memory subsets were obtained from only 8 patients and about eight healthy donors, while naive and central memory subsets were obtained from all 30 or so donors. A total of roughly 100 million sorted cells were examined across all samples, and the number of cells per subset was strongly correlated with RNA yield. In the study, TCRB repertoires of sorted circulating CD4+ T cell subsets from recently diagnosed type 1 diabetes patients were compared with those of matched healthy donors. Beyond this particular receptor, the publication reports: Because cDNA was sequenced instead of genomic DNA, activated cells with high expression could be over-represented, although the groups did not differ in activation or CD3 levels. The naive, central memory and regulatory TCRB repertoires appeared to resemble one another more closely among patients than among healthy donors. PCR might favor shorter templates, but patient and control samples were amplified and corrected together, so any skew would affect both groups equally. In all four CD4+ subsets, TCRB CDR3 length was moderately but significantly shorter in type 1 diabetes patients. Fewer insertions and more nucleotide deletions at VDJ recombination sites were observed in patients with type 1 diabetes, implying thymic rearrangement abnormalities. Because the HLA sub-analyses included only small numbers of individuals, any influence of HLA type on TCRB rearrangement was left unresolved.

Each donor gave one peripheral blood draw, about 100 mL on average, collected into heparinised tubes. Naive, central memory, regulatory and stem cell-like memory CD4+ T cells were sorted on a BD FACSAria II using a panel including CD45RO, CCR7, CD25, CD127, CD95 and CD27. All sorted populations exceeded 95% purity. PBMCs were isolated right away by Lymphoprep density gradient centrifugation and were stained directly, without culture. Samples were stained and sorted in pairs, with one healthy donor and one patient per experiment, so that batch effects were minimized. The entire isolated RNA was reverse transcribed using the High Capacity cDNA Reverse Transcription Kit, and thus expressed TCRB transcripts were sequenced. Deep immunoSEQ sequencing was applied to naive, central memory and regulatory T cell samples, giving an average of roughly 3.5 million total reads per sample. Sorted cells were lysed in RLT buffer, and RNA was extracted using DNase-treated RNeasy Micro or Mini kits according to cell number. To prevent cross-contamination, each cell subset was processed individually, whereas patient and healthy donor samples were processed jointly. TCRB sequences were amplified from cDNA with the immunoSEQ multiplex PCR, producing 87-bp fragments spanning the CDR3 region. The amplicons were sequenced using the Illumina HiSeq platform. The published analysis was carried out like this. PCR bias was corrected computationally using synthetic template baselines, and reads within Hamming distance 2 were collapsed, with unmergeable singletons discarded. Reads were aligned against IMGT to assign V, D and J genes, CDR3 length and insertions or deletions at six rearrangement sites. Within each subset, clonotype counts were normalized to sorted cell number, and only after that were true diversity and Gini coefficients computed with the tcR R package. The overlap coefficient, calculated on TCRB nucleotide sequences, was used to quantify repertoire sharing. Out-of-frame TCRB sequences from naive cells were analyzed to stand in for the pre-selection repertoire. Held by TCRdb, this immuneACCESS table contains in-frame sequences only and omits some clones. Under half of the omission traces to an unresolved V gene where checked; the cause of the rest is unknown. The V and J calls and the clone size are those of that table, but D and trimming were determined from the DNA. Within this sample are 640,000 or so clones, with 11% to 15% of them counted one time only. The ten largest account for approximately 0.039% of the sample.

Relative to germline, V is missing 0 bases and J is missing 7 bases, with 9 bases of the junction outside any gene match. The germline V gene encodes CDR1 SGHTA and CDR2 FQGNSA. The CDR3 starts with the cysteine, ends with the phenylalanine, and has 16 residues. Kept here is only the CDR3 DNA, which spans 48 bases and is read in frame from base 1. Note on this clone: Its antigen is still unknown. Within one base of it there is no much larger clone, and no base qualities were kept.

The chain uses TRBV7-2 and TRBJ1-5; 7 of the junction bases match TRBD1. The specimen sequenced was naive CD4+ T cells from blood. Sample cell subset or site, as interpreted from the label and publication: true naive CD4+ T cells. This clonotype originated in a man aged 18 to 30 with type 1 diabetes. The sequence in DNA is TGTGCCAGCAGCTTAGCCTGGGACAGTACGGGGCAGCCCCAGCATTTT. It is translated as CASSLAWDSTGQPQHF. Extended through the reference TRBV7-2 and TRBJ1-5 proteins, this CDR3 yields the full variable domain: GAGVSQSPSNKVTEKGKDVELRCDPISGHTALYWYRQSLGQGLEFLIYFQGNSAPDKSGLPSDRFSAERTGGSVSTLTIQRTQQEDSAVYLCASSLAWDSTGQPQHFGDGTRLSIL.